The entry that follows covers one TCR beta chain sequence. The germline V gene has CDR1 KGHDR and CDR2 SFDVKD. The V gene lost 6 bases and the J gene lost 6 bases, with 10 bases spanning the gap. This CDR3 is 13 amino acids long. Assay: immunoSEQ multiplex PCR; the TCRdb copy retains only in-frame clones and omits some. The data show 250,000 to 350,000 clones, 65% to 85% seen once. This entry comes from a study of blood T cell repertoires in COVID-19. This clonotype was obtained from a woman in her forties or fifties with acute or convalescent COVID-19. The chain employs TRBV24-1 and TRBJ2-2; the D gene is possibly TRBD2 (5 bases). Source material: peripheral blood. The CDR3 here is CATSFSVAGELFF. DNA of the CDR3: TGTGCCACCAGTTTTAGCGTCGCCGGGGAGCTGTTTTTT.